What follows are 25 T cell receptor beta chains derived from one specimen sequenced in a study of T cells after yellow fever vaccination (dated by TCRdb to between 2017 and 2020). The sample's treatment or condition label is to be understood as: live attenuated yellow fever vaccine strain. Library generation was performed with 5' RACE. The data were produced on an Illumina HiSeq 2500. In TCRdb, the public reads were trimmed at Q25 with fastp and aligned with MiXCR, with productive beta chains retained. Every entry covers one CDR3 protein and lists the most common genes and DNA from its rows. The sample table lists around 73,000 distinct CDR3 sequences, around 7% of them with a count of one. 41% of the sample is taken by the ten largest. The sequenced sample was CD8+ T cells sorted from PBMCs, obtained on the day of the yellow fever booster vaccination. These receptors were obtained from a man under 40 who received the YFV17D yellow fever vaccine.

In its sample, this clonotype was seen a few times. The gene calls are TRBV9 and TRBJ2-1, with D perhaps matching TRBD1 (6 bases). Trimming removed 1 base at V and 9 bases at J, with 14 bases between. The germline V gene encodes CDR1 SGDLS and CDR2 YYNGEE. The CDR3 runs to 14 residues. The DNA of the CDR3 is TGTGCCAGCAGCGTATCTTTCCAGGGGCTTGAGCAGTTCTTC. Protein product: CASSVSFQGLEQFF.

This clonotype was recorded a few times. This chain links TRBV28 with TRBJ1-6; D is undetermined. V was clipped by 1 base and J by 7 bases, with 11 bases between them. The CDR3 has 15 amino acids. The V gene's germline CDR1 is MDHEN and CDR2 SYDVKM. The CDR3 loop reads CASSLSNSGNSPLHF. Here the CDR3 DNA reads TGTGCCAGCAGTTTATCTAACAGTGGGAATTCACCCCTCCACTTT. Full variable domain (missing parts from reference TRBV28 and TRBJ1-6): DVKVTQSSRYLVKRTGEKVFLECVQDMDHENMFWYRQDPGLGLRLIYFSYDVKMKEKGDIPEGYSVSREKKERFSLILESASTNQTSMYLCASSLSNSGNSPLHFGNGTRLTVT.

The rearrangement uses TRBV7-8 and TRBJ1-2; tentative D call: TRBD1 (5 bases). The ends were cut back, 5 bases at V and 4 bases at J, with 11 bases in the middle. This CDR3 is 13 amino acids long. Germline lookup yields CDR1 SGHVS and CDR2 FQNEAQ. The CDR3 protein is CASSPGTAYGYTF. The CDR3 bases are TGTGCCAGCAGCCCCGGGACGGCCTATGGCTACACCTTC. Together with reference TRBV7-8 and TRBJ1-2, the CDR3 gives the full variable domain: GAGVSQSPRYKVAKRGQDVALRCDPISGHVSLFWYQQALGQGPEFLTYFQNEAQLDKSGLPSDRFFAERPEGSVSTLKIQRTQQEDSAVYLCASSPGTAYGYTFGSGTRLTVV.

This clonotype was seen more than once but under ten times. The gene calls are TRBV4-3 and TRBJ2-3; 7 nucleotides align to TRBD2. The length of the CDR3 is 15 residues. J was trimmed by 4 bases and V by 1 base; bases with no gene match: 5. Germline V gene lookup returns CDR1 LGHNA and CDR2 YSLEER. The CDR3 bases are TGCGCCAGCAGCCAAGGGGGGGGACGAGCAGATACGCAGTATTTT. This sequence encodes CASSQGGGRADTQYF.

This clonotype came up once. A much larger clone sits a single nucleotide away, making a read error possible. The gene calls are TRBV27 and TRBJ2-5, with TRBD2 matching 10 bases. Germline loops: CDR1 MNHEY, CDR2 SMNVEV (reference sequence). This CDR3 spans 15 amino acids. After removal of 3 bases from V and 5 bases from J, the junction contained 6 bases not matched to a gene. The CDR3 spells CASSFLAGDFETQYF. The CDR3 nucleotides read TGTGCCAGCAGTTTTCTAGCGGGAGACTTTGAGACCCAGTACTTC.

The rearrangement uses TRBV27 and TRBJ2-7; 9 nucleotides agree with TRBD1. The CDR3 runs to 14 residues. V lost 3 bases to trimming and J lost 4 bases; unmatched junction nucleotides: 4. CDR1 MNHEY and CDR2 SMNVEV come from the germline V gene (reference sequence). The CDR3 reads CASSLYRGPYEQYF. The DNA for the CDR3 is TGTGCCAGCAGTTTGTACAGGGGGCCGTACGAGCAGTACTTC.

This clonotype was observed many times. DNA for the CDR3: TGTGCCAGCAGTTGGACTAGCGGACAAGAGACCCAGTACTTC. Translation gives CASSWTSGQETQYF. This sequence joins TRBV27 and TRBJ2-5, with 10 bases identical to TRBD2. CDR3 length: 14 residues. Germline CDR1 is MNHEY and CDR2 is SMNVEV (reference sequence). V was pared by 4 bases and J by 2 bases, with 1 base of the junction left unmatched.

The rearrangement uses TRBV12-3 or TRBV12-4 and TRBJ2-7; D is perhaps TRBD1 (6 bases). V lost 5 bases, J lost 1 base, and 12 bases lay in between. This CDR3 region has 14 residues. The CDR3 protein is CASSQPGQSYEQYF. CDR3 in DNA: TGTGCCAGCAGTCAACCCGGACAGTCCTACGAGCAGTACTTC.

This clonotype was picked up many times. The chain carries TRBV7-9 and TRBJ2-7; TRBD1 is a possible D gene (5 bases). CDR1 and CDR2 (germline): SEHNR, FQNEAQ (reference sequence). This CDR3 region has 15 residues. With 4 bases removed from V and 0 bases from J, the gap between germline ends came to 13 bases. Here the CDR3 reads CASSSSKGASYEQYF. CDR3 DNA sequence: TGTGCCAGCAGCTCCTCCAAAGGGGCCTCCTACGAGCAGTACTTC.

This clonotype was picked up a small number of times. The chain combines TRBV29-1 with TRBJ2-1; D is uncertain. CDR1 and CDR2 (germline): SQVTM, ANQGSEA. The CDR3 is 10 amino acids. The V and J ends lost 7 bases and 8 bases respectively, with 9 bases between them. The CDR3 region is CSAVDDEQFF. The CDR3 DNA sequence: TGCAGCGCCGTTGACGATGAGCAGTTCTTC.

This clonotype was observed a few times. V and J are TRBV4-2 and TRBJ2-1; the match to TRBD2 covers 9 bases. This CDR3 contains 16 residues. Unmatched junction bases numbered 8, after V lost 0 bases and J lost 8 bases. In germline, CDR1 is LGHNA, CDR2 YNFKEQ. CDR3 sequence (DNA): TGTGCCAGCAGCCAAGATCAGGTAGCGGGAGCCGATGAGCAGTTCTTC. Its protein product is CASSQDQVAGADEQFF.

The chain has TRBV10-3 and TRBJ2-1, with 7 bases matching TRBD2. The trim removed 3 bases at V and 3 bases at J, leaving 5 bases unmatched. The CDR3 is made up of 15 amino acids. Germline CDR1 ENHRY, CDR2 SYGVKD. CDR3 DNA: TGTGCCATCAGTGAACCCGGGACTAACTACAATGAGCAGTTCTTC. Amino acid sequence: CAISEPGTNYNEQFF.

J is TRBJ2-1 and V is TRBV6-1, with D maybe TRBD2 (6 bases). This CDR3 has 13 residues. Per the germline V gene, CDR1 is MNHNS and CDR2 is SASEGT. The ends were cut back, 8 bases at V and 5 bases at J, with 13 bases in the middle. As DNA, the CDR3 is TGTGCCAGCTCCTCCGGGGGACACAATGAGCAGTTCTTC. Its translation: CASSSGGHNEQFF.

This clonotype appeared many times. V is TRBV2 and J is TRBJ2-2; 10 bases are a match to TRBD2. Germline V gene data show CDR1 as SNHLY and CDR2 as FYNNEI. This CDR3 is built from 16 residues. V lost 3 bases, J lost 5 bases, and 6 bases stayed unmatched. The CDR3 DNA reads as TGTGCCAGCAGTGAGGCTAGCGGGAGATGGACCGGGGAGCTGTTTTTT. It specifies CASSEASGRWTGELFF.

V is TRBV19 and J is TRBJ2-7, with 7 bases identical to TRBD2. CDR1 and CDR2 (germline): LNHDA, SQIVND (reference sequence). V was pared by 3 bases and J by 0 bases, with 2 bases of the junction left unmatched. The CDR3 covers 14 residues. The CDR3 nucleotides are TGTGCCAGTAGTATCGGCGGGAGCTCCTACGAGCAGTACTTC. Translated: CASSIGGSSYEQYF.

This clonotype came up a few times. The chain is built from TRBV24-1 and TRBJ2-1; no firm D call. Trimming pared 9 bases from V and 3 bases from J, leaving 8 bases between. There are 12 residues in the CDR3. Looked up from germline, CDR1 is KGHDR and CDR2 is SFDVKD. Here the CDR3 DNA reads TGTGCCACCGGGCAGGACTACAATGAGCAGTTCTTC. Amino acids: CATGQDYNEQFF.

This clonotype was found a few times. The genes are TRBV7-9 and TRBJ2-5, with D tentatively TRBD2 (7 bases). There are 16 residues in the CDR3. Germline CDR1 and CDR2: SEHNR and FQNEAQ (reference sequence). V dropped 2 bases and J dropped 4 bases, with 17 bases sitting between them. This CDR3 reads CASSLPRGAPSETQYF. CDR3 nucleotides: TGTGCCAGCAGCTTACCTCGGGGGGCTCCTTCAGAGACCCAGTACTTC.

This clonotype was counted many times. The chain carries TRBV30 and TRBJ2-3; D unresolved. The CDR3 contains 12 residues. The V end lost 5 bases, the J end lost 1 base, and 7 bases lay between the germline ends. CDR1 GTSNPN and CDR2 SVGIG come from the germline V gene (reference sequence). The CDR3 region is CAWGIGTDTQYF. DNA for the CDR3: TGTGCCTGGGGAATAGGCACAGATACGCAGTATTTT.

This sequence joins TRBV5-4 and TRBJ2-1, with TRBD2 matching 12 bases. Germline CDR1 reads SGHNT; CDR2 reads YYREEE (reference sequence). V gave up 0 bases and J gave up 7 bases; unmatched junction bases: 11. This CDR3 is built from 18 residues. CDR3 sequence (DNA): TGTGCCAGCAGCTTGGGACTAGCGGGAGATACGGGTCTGAATGAGCAGTTCTTC. It is translated as CASSLGLAGDTGLNEQFF.

The rearrangement uses TRBV29-1 and TRBJ2-7; 8 positions match TRBD1. The CDR3 runs 13 residues. The trim removed 1 base at V and 2 bases at J, leaving 1 base unmatched. Germline V gene lookup returns CDR1 SQVTM and CDR2 ANQGSEA. CDR3 loop: CSVEGDRTYEQYF. CDR3 nucleotide sequence: TGCAGCGTTGAAGGGGACAGGACCTACGAGCAGTACTTC.

This rearrangement joins TRBV6-1 to TRBJ2-7; D remains unclear. Deletions cut 6 bases from V and 5 bases from J, with 23 bases between. Germline V CDR1 and CDR2: MNHNS, SASEGT. The CDR3 runs to 16 residues. CDR3 sequence reads: CASRFNPLGGMNEQYF. The CDR3 coding sequence is TGTGCCAGCAGGTTCAACCCGCTCGGTGGGATGAACGAGCAGTACTTC.

The rearrangement uses TRBV11-2 and TRBJ2-5; the D call may be TRBD1 or TRBD2 (5 bases each). Trimming shortened V by 5 bases and J by 2 bases, and 15 bases separated the two germline ends. Germline V lookup: CDR1 SGHAT, CDR2 FQNNGV. This CDR3 is 15 amino acids long. The CDR3 reads CASSLLEGRQETQYF. CDR3 DNA: TGTGCCAGCAGCCTTCTAGAGGGGAGACAAGAGACCCAGTACTTC.

This clonotype showed up many times. The V gene is TRBV7-9, the J gene TRBJ2-3, with D perhaps given as TRBD1 or TRBD2 (6 bases each). The germline V and J ends were trimmed by 6 bases and 6 bases, with 25 bases remaining between them. The germline V gene has CDR1 SEHNR and CDR2 FQNEAQ (reference sequence). The CDR3 is 17 residues long. The CDR3 reads CASSTSNAGTRSDTQYF. CDR3 bases: TGTGCCAGCAGTACTTCTAATGCGGGGACACGCTCCGATACGCAGTATTTT.

The sample holds many counts of this clonotype. J is TRBJ2-3 and V is TRBV4-2, with TRBD1 identical over 7 bases. The CDR3 is 17 residues long. The V gene's germline CDR1 is LGHNA and CDR2 YNFKEQ. V dropped 4 bases and J dropped 2; count of bases not matched to a gene: 12. CDR3 coding DNA: TGTGCCAGCAGCCTCCCTGGGCAGGGGGAGCACACAGATACGCAGTATTTT. This encodes CASSLPGQGEHTDTQYF.

The chain is built from TRBV6-2 or TRBV6-3 and TRBJ2-7, with D tentatively TRBD1 or TRBD2 (5 bases each). The CDR3 contains 15 residues. V was trimmed by 6 bases and J by 2 bases, leaving 17 bases between them. CDR1 and CDR2 from the germline V gene are MNHEY and SVGEGT. CDR3 sequence (DNA): TGTGCCAGCAGCCTATGGGGGAGTCAGACCTACGAGCAGTACTTC. It yields the protein CASSLWGSQTYEQYF.